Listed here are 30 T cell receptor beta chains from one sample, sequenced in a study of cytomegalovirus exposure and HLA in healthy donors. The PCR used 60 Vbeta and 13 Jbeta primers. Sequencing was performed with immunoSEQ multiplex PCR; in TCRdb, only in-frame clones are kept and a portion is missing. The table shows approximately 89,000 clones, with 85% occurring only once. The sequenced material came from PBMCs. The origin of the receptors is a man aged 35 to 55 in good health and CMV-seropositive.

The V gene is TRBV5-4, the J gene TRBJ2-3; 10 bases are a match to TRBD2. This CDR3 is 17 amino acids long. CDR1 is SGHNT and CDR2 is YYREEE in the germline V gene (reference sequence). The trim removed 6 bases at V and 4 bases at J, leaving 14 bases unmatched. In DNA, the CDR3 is TGTGCCAGCACCGACCGGGGTAGCGGGAGGTACTCAGATACGCAGTATTTT. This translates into CASTDRGSGRYSDTQYF.

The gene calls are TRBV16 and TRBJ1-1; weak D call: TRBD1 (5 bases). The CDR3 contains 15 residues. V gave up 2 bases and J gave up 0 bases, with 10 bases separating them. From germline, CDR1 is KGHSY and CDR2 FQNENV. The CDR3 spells CASSQDRGMNTEAFF. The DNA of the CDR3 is TGTGCCAGCAGCCAAGATCGGGGGATGAACACTGAAGCTTTCTTT.

For the CDR3, the DNA is TGCAGCGCGACAGTCTACAATGAGCAGTTCTTC. It specifies CSATVYNEQFF. V usage is TRBV29-1 and J usage is TRBJ2-1; a possible D gene is TRBD1 (5 bases). Trimming took off 7 bases at V and 3 bases at J, with 7 bases between the two ends. There are 11 residues in the CDR3. Per the germline V gene, CDR1 is SQVTM and CDR2 is ANQGSEA.

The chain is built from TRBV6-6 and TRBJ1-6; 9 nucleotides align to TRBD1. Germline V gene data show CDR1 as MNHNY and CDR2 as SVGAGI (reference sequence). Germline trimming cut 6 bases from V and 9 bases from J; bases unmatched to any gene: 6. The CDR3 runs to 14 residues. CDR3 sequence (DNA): TGTGCCAGCAGCCGGACAGGGGACGGTTCACCCCTCCACTTT. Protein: CASSRTGDGSPLHF.

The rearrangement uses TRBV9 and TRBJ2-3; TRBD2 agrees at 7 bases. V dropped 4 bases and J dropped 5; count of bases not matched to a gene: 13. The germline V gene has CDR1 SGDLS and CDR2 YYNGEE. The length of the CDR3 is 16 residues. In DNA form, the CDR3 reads TGTGCCAGCAGCACCCGACTAAGCGGGACGAAAGATACGCAGTATTTT. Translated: CASSTRLSGTKDTQYF.

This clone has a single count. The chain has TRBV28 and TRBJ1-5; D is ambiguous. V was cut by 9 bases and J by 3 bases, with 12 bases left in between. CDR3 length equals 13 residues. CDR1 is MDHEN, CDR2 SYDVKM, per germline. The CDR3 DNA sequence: TGTGCCAGTACCGGCGGTATCAATCAGCCCCAGCATTTT. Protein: CASTGGINQPQHF.

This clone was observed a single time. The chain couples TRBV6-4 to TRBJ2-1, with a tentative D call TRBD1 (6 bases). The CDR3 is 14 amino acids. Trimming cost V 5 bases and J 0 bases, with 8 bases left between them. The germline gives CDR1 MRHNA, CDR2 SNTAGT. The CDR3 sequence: CASSTDSSYNEQFF. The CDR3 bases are TGTGCCAGCAGTACGGACAGCTCCTACAATGAGCAGTTCTTC.

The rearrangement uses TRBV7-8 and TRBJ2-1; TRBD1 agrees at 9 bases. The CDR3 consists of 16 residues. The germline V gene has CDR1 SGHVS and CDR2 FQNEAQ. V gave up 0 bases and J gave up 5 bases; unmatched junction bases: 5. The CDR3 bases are TGTGCCAGCAGCTTAGCGCTCGACAGGGGGGACAATGAGCAGTTCTTC. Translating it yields CASSLALDRGDNEQFF.

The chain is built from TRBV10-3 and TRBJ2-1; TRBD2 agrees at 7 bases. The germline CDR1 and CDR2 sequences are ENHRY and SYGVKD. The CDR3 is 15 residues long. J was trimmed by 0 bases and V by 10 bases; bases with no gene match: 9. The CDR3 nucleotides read TGTGCCACCTCCCTTACTAGCGACTCCTACAATGAGCAGTTCTTC. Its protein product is CATSLTSDSYNEQFF.

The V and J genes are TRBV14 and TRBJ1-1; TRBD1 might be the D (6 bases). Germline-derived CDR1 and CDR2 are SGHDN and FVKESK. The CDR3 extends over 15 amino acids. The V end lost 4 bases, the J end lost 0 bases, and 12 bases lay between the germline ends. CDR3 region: CASSPRQGMNTEAFF. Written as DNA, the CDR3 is TGTGCCAGCAGCCCCCGGCAGGGGATGAACACTGAAGCTTTCTTT.

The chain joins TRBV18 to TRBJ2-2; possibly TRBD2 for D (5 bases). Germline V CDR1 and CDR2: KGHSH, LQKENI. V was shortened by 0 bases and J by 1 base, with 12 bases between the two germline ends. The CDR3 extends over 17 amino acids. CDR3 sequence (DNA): TGTGCCAGCTCACCACCGCTCGGGGTAATGAACACCGGGGAGCTGTTTTTT. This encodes CASSPPLGVMNTGELFF. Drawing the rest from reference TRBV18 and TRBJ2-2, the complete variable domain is NAGVMQNPRHLVRRRGQEARLRCSPMKGHSHVYWYRQLPEEGLKFMVYLQKENIIDESGMPKERFSAEFPKEGPSILRIQQVVRGDSAAYFCASSPPLGVMNTGELFFGEGSRLTVL.

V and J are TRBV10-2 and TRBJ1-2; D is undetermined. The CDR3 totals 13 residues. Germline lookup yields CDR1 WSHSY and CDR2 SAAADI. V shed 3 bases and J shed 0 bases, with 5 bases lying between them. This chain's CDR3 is CASSDQSNYGYTF. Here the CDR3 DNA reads TGCGCCAGCAGTGATCAGTCTAACTATGGCTACACCTTC.

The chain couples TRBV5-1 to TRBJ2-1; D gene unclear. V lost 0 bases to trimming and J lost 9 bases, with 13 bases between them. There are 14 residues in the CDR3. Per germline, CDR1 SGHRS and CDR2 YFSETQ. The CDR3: CASSLVRRMGEQFF. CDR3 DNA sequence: TGCGCCAGCAGCTTGGTGCGGCGTATGGGTGAGCAGTTCTTC.

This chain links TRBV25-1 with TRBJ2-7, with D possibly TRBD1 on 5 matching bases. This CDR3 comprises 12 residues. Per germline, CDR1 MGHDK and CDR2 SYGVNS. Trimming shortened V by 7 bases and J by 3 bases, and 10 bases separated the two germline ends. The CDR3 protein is CASTRDHYEQYF. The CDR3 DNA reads TGTGCCAGCACCAGGGATCACTACGAGCAGTACTTC.

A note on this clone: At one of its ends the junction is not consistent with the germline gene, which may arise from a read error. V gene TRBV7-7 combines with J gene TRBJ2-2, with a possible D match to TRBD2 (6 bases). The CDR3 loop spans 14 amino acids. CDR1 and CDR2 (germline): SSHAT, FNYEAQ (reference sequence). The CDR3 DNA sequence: TGTGCTAGCAGCGTAGGGGCGGGGCCCGGGGAGCTGTTTTTT. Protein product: CASSVGAGPGELFF. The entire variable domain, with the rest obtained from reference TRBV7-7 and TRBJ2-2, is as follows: GAGVSQSPRYKVTKRGQDVTLRCDPISSHATLYWYQQALGQGPEFLTYFNYEAQPDKSGLPSDRFSAERPEGSISTLTIQRTEQRDSAMYRCASSVGAGPGELFFGEGSRLTVL.

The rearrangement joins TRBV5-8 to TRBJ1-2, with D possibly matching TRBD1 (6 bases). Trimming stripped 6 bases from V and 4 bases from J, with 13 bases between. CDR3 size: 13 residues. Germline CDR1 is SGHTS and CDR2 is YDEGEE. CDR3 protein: CASISRGPYGYTF. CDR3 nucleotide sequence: TGTGCCAGCATATCCAGGGGTCCCTATGGCTACACCTTC. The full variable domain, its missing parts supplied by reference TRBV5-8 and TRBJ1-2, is EAGVTQSPTHLIKTRGQQATLRCSPISGHTSVYWYQQALGLGLQFLLWYDEGEERNRGNFPPRFSGRQFPNYSSELNVNALELEDSALYLCASISRGPYGYTFGSGTRLTVV.

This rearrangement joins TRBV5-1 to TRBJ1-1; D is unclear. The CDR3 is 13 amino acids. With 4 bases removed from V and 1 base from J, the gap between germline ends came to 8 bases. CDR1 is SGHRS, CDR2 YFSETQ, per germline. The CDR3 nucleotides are TGCGCCAGCAGCCCCCAAAAGAACACTGAAGCTTTCTTT. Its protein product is CASSPQKNTEAFF.

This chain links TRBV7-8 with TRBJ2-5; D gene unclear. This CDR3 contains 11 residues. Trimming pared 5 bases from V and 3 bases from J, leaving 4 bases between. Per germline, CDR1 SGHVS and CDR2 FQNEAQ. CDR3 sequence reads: CASSQKETQYF. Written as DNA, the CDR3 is TGTGCCAGCAGCCAAAAAGAGACCCAGTACTTC.

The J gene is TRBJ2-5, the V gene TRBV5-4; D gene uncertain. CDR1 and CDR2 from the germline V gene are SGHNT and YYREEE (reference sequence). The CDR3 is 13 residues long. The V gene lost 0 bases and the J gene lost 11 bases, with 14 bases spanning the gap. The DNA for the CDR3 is TGTGCCAGCAGCTTGGGTGGAGAGTTGGAGCAGTACTTC. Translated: CASSLGGELEQYF.

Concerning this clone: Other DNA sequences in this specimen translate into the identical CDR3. CDR3 region: CAITPGQGAPRNEQFF. The CDR3 DNA sequence: TGTGCCATTACCCCGGGACAGGGGGCGCCACGCAATGAGCAGTTCTTC. This chain joins TRBV10-3 and TRBJ2-1; 12 positions match TRBD1. The germline V gene encodes CDR1 ENHRY and CDR2 SYGVKD. V gave up 9 bases and J gave up 6 bases; unmatched junction bases: 12. This CDR3 contains 16 residues.

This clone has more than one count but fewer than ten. The DNA of the CDR3 is TGTGCCAATAAAGCGGCCTCTGGGGCCAACGTCCTGACTTTC. Its translation: CANKAASGANVLTF. The chain employs TRBV2 and TRBJ2-6; D perhaps matches TRBD2 (5 bases). V shed 10 bases and J shed 0 bases, with 10 bases lying between them. CDR3 length equals 14 residues. Germline CDR1 is SNHLY and CDR2 is FYNNEI.

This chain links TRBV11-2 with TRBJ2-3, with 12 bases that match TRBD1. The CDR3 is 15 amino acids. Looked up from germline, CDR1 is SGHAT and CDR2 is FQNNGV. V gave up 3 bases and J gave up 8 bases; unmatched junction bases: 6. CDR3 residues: CASSLPGQGAGTQYF. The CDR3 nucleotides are TGTGCCAGCAGCTTGCCGGGACAGGGGGCGGGTACGCAGTATTTT. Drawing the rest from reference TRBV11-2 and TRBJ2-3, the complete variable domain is EAGVAQSPRYKIIEKRQSVAFWCNPISGHATLYWYQQILGQGPKLLIQFQNNGVVDDSQLPKDRFSAERLKGVDSTLKIQPAKLEDSAVYLCASSLPGQGAGTQYFGPGTRLTVL.

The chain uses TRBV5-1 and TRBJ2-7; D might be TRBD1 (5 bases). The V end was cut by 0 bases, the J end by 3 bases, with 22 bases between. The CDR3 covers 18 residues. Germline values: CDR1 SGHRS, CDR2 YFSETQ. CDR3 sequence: CASSLAKPPDRQFYEQYF. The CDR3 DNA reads TGCGCCAGCAGCTTGGCTAAGCCCCCTGACAGACAATTCTACGAGCAGTACTTC.

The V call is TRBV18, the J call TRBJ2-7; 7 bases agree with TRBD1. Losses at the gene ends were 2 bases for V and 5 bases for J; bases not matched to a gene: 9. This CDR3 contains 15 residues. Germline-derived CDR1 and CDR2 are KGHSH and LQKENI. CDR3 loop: CASSPNNRGINEQYF. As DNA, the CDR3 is TGTGCCAGCTCACCAAACAACAGGGGAATAAACGAGCAGTACTTC.

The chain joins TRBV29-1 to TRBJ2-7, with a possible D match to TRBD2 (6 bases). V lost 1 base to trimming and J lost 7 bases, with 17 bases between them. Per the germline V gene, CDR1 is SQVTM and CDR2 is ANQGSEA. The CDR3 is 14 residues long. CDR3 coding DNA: TGCAGCGTTGAAGTCACGGCGGGATGGGGTGAGCAGTACTTC. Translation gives CSVEVTAGWGEQYF.

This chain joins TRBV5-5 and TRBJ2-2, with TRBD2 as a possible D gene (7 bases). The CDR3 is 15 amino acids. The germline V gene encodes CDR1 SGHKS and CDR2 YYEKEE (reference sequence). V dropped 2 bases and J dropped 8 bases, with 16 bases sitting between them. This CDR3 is CASSFRGGGAGELFF. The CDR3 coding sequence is TGTGCCAGCAGCTTCCGCGGCGGGGGCGCGGGGGAGCTGTTTTTT.

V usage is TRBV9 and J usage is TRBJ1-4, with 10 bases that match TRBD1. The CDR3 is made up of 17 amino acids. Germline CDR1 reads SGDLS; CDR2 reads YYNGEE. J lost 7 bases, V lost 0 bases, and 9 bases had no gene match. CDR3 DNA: TGTGCCAGCAGCGTAGGTGGGACAGGGGCCTTCAGTGAAAAACTGTTTTTT. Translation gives CASSVGGTGAFSEKLFF.

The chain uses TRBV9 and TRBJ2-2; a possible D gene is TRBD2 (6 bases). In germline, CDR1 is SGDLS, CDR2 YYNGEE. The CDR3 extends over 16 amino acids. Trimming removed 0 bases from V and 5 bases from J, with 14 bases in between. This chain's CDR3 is CASSVALGLTTGELFF. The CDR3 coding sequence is TGTGCCAGCAGCGTAGCTCTGGGACTCACGACCGGGGAGCTGTTTTTT.

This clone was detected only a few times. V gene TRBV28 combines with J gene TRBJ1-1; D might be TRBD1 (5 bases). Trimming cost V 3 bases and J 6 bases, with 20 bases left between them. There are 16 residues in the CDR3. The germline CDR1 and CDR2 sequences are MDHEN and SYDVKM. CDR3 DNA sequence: TGTGCCAGCAGTTTGATTTCGGGGGGTGTGGTGCCTGAAGCTTTCTTT. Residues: CASSLISGGVVPEAFF.

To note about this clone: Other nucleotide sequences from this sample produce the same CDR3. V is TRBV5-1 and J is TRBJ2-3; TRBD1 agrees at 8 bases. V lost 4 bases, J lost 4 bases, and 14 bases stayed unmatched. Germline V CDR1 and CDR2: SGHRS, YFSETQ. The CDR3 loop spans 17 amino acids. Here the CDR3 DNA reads TGCGCCAGCAGCGCAGGACATCCAGGGGGCCGGGCAGATACGCAGTATTTT. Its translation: CASSAGHPGGRADTQYF.